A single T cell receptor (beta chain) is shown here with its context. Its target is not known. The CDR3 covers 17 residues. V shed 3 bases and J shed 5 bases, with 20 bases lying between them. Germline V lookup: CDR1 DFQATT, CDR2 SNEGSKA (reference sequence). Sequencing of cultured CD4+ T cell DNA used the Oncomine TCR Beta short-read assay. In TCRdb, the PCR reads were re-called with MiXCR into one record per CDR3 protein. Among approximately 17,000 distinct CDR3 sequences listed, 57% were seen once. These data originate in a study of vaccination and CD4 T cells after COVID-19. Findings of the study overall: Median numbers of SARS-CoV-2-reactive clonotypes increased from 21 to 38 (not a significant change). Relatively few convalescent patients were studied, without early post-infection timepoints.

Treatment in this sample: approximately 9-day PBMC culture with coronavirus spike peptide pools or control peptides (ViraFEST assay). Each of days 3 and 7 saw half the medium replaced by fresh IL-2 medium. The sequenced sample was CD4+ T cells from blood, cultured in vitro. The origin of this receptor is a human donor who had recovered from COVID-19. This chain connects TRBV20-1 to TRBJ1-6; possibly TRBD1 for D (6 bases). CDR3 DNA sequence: TGCAGTGCTAGGTACCAGTTAATGACAGGTGATAATTCACCCCTCCACTTT. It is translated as CSARYQLMTGDNSPLHF.